The clone carrying this TCR beta chain is a singleton in its sample. Its antigen is undetermined. This may be a read error, as it is one base from a much larger clone. Points from the study as a whole: Tumor Treg TCRs overlapped most with tumor naive CD4+ cells.

The ends lost 1 base at V and 4 bases at J; junction bases unmatched: 9. This CDR3 has 17 residues. Germline CDR1 reads ENHRY; CDR2 reads SYGVKD. Full-length variable regions came from constant-region reverse primers plus semi-nested Nested Universal Primer A PCR. Each CDR3 protein gets one entry after TCRdb re-called the 5' RACE reads with MiXCR. The sample lists approximately 40,000 distinct CDR3 sequences, approximately 30% occurring once. Sequencing was performed on tumor-infiltrating memory CD4+ T cells sorted from the breast tumor. The subset: memory CD4+ T cells, CD4+CD45RO+CD25-. The origin of this receptor is a female donor with breast cancer. The V call is TRBV10-3, the J call TRBJ2-3; 9 nucleotides agree with TRBD2. CDR3 DNA sequence: TGTGCCATCAGTGAGTTGACTAGCGGCACGATCGCAGATACGCAGTATTTT. It translates to CAISELTSGTIADTQYF.